These 5 T cell receptor beta chains were sequenced from one sample in a study of T cell responses to AZD1222 COVID-19 vaccine. Here immunoSEQ multiplex PCR was the method, and the copy in TCRdb shows in-frame clones only, minus some. In the table there are 150,000 to 200,000 clones, about 88% of which are singletons. The input for sequencing was peripheral blood, taken on day 0 of AZD1222 vaccination. The receptor source for this set is an adult in good health.

In the case of this clone: The junction does not match germline at one end; this may be a read error. V and J are TRBV7-7 and TRBJ2-5; 8 nucleotides match TRBD1. This CDR3 has 14 residues. Per germline, CDR1 SSHAT and CDR2 FNYEAQ (reference sequence). The CDR3 is CASSSDRVGETQYF. The CDR3 nucleotides read TGTGCTAGCAGCTCGGACAGGGTGGGGGAGACCCAGTACTTC. The full variable domain, completed using reference TRBV7-7 and TRBJ2-5, is GAGVSQSPRYKVTKRGQDVTLRCDPISSHATLYWYQQALGQGPEFLTYFNYEAQPDKSGLPSDRFSAERPEGSISTLTIQRTEQRDSAMYRCASSSDRVGETQYFGPGTRLLVL.

This chain joins TRBV11-2 and TRBJ2-1; 8 bases are a match to TRBD2. CDR1 is SGHAT and CDR2 is FQNNGV in the germline V gene. The CDR3 runs 16 residues. V dropped 8 bases and J dropped 8; count of bases not matched to a gene: 17. CDR3 protein: CASGLRAGGGLDEQFF. DNA for the CDR3: TGTGCCAGCGGGCTACGAGCGGGCGGGGGGTTAGATGAGCAGTTCTTC.

The rearrangement links TRBV19 to TRBJ2-1, with D possibly TRBD2 on 5 matching bases. The CDR3 is 15 residues long. Per the germline V gene, CDR1 is LNHDA and CDR2 is SQIVND (reference sequence). The V end was cut by 8 bases, the J end by 10 bases, with 24 bases between. CDR3 sequence: CASRQRGSEPGEQFF. The CDR3 bases are TGTGCCAGTCGACAACGGGGAAGCGAGCCGGGGGAGCAGTTCTTC.

The chain links TRBV6-5 to TRBJ1-3, with a weak D call TRBD1 (6 bases). Germline loops: CDR1 MNHEY, CDR2 SVGAGI. Trimming pared 10 bases from V and 2 bases from J, leaving 12 bases between. The CDR3 runs 13 residues. In DNA, the CDR3 is TGTGCCACCGCCGGGGGCCCTGGAAACACCATATATTTT. This translates into CATAGGPGNTIYF.

The chain employs TRBV19 and TRBJ2-5, with D perhaps matching TRBD1 or TRBD2 (5 bases each). CDR1 and CDR2 from the germline V gene are LNHDA and SQIVND (reference sequence). V was trimmed by 1 base and J by 1 base, leaving 10 bases between them. The CDR3 contains 15 residues. CDR3: CASSIVVGTQETQYF. In DNA form, the CDR3 reads TGTGCCAGTAGTATAGTAGTTGGGACCCAAGAGACCCAGTACTTC.